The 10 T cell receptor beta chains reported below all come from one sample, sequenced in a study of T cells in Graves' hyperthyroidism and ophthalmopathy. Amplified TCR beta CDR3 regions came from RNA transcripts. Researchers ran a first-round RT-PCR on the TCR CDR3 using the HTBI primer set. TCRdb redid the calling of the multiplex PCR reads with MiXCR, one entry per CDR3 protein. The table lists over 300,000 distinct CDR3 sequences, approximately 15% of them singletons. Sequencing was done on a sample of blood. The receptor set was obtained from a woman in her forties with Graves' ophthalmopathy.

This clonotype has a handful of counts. Written as DNA, the CDR3 is TGTGCCAGCAGCACCCCGGGGCGTCAGCCCCAGCATTTT. This translates into CASSTPGRQPQHF. The chain is built from TRBV7-8 and TRBJ1-5; a weak D match, TRBD1 (5 bases). The V end lost 5 bases, the J end lost 6 bases, and 11 bases lay between the germline ends. The length of the CDR3 is 13 residues. From germline, CDR1 is SGHVS and CDR2 FQNEAQ. Drawing the rest from reference TRBV7-8 and TRBJ1-5, the complete variable domain is GAGVSQSPRYKVAKRGQDVALRCDPISGHVSLFWYQQALGQGPEFLTYFQNEAQLDKSGLPSDRFFAERPEGSVSTLKIQRTQQEDSAVYLCASSTPGRQPQHFGDGTRLSIL.

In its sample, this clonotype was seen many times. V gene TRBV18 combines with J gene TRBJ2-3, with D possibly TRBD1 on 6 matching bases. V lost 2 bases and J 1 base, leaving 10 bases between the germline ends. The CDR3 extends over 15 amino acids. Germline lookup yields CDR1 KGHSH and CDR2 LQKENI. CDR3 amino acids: CASSPVHRGTDTQYF. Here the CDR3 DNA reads TGTGCCAGCTCACCAGTTCACAGGGGCACAGATACGCAGTATTTT.

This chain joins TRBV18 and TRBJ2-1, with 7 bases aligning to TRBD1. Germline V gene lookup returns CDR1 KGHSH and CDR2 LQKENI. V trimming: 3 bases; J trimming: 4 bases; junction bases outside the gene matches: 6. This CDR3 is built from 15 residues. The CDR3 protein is CASSPPWDSYNEQFF. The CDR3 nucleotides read TGTGCCAGCTCACCTCCATGGGACAGTTACAATGAGCAGTTCTTC. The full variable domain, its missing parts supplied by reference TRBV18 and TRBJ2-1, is NAGVMQNPRHLVRRRGQEARLRCSPMKGHSHVYWYRQLPEEGLKFMVYLQKENIIDESGMPKERFSAEFPKEGPSILRIQQVVRGDSAAYFCASSPPWDSYNEQFFGPGTRLTVL.

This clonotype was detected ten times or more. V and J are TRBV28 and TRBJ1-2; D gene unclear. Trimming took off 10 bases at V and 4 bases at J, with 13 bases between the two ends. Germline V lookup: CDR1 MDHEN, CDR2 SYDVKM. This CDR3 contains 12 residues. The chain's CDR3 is CATRTDPYGYTF. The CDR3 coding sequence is TGTGCCACTCGGACGGACCCCTATGGCTACACCTTC.

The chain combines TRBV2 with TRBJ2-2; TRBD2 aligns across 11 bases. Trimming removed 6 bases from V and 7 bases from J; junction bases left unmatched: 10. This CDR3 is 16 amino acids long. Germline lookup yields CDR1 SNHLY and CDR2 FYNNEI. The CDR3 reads CASSPPSGRLLGELFF. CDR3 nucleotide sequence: TGTGCCAGCAGCCCTCCTAGCGGGAGGTTGCTCGGGGAGCTGTTTTTT.

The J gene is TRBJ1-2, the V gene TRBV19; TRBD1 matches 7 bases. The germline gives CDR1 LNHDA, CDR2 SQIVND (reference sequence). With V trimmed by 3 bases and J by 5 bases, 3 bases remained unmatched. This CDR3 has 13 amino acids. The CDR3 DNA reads TGTGCCAGTAGTATTCAACAGGGGTATGGCTACACCTTC. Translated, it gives CASSIQQGYGYTF.

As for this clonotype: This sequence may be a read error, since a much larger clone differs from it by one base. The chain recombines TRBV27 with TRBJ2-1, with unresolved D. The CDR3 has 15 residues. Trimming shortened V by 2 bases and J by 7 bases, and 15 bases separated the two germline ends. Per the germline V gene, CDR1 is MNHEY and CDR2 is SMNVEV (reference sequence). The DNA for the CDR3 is TGTGCCAGCAGTTTAGAGGAACTTACTATTAATGAGCAGTTCTTC. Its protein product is CASSLEELTINEQFF.

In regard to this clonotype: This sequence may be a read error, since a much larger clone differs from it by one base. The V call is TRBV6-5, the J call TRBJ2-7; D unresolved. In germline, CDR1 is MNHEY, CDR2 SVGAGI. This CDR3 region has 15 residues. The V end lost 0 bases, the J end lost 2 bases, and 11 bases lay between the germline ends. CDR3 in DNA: TGTGCCAGCAGTTACTCGCTCGCAGTTACCTACGAGCAGTACTTC. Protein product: CASSYSLAVTYEQYF.

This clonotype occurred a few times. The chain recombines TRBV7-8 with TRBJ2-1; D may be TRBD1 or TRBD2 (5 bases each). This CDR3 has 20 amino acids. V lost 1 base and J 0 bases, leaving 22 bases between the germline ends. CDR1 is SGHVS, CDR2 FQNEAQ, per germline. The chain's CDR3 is CASSLDIPATWGSSYNEQFF. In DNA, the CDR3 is TGTGCCAGCAGCTTAGATATTCCAGCAACCTGGGGGAGCTCCTACAATGAGCAGTTCTTC.

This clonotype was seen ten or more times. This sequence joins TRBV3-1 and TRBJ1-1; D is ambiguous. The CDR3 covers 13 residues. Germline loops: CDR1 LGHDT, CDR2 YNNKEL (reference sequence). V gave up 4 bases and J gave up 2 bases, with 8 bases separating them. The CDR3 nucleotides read TGTGCCAGCAGCCGGGGATCAAACACTGAAGCTTTCTTT. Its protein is CASSRGSNTEAFF.